The clone carrying this T cell receptor beta chain was picked up a small number of times. The antigen remains unidentified. TCRdb reprocessed the 5' RACE reads with MiXCR, giving one entry per CDR3 protein. The repertoire includes around 150,000 distinct CDR3 sequences, under 14% of them detected once, and about 3.5% sits in the top ten. V was clipped by 3 bases and J by 5 bases, with 14 bases between them. The CDR3 has 14 amino acids. Germline V CDR1 and CDR2: SGDLS, YYNGEE. The sample belongs to a study of T-cell memory formation after mild COVID-19. Broader study findings: Certain responding clones were present in pre-infection memory, suggesting participation of cross-reactive memory. Clones that contracted clustered mainly in CM and EM if CD4+ and in EMRA if CD8+.

The chain links TRBV9 to TRBJ1-2, with D tentatively TRBD1 (5 bases). The sequence derives from a man between 18 and 29 years old who had mild COVID-19 (a few samples of this study predate the infection). Cell type and time point are not known. The sample comprised PBMCs or a T cell subset sorted from them (not recorded which). CDR3 nucleotides: TGTGCCAGCAGCGAGTCGGTGGGACGTTATGGCTACACCTTC. Translating gives CASSESVGRYGYTF.